This T cell receptor beta chain was observed in a study of OX40 agonist ivuxolimab in advanced cancers. Whole-study results and caveats: CD4+ T cells averaged fewer expanded clones than CD8+ T cells. In the expanded peripheral T cells, antigen specificity was never determined.

The repertoire was sequenced with immunoSEQ multiplex PCR; TCRdb's copy has only in-frame clones and lacks some. The table records tens of thousands of clones, around 86% of them present only once. Cycle 7 day 1, cycle 4 day 1, and baseline were the timepoints at which blood was sampled. V gave up 1 base and J gave up 7 bases, with 10 bases separating them. The germline gives CDR1 SGHVS, CDR2 FQNEAQ. The CDR3 runs 13 residues. Notes on this clone: Its specificity is not known.

Sample: CD4+ or CD8+ T cells sorted from blood, taken in a trial of the OX40 agonist ivuxolimab. This TCR derives from an adult with an advanced solid tumor such as melanoma, head and neck, liver or kidney cancer. V is TRBV7-8 and J is TRBJ1-2, with D possibly being TRBD1 (5 bases). The CDR3 loop is CASSLEGASGYTF. Here the CDR3 DNA reads TGTGCCAGCAGCTTAGAAGGGGCCTCTGGCTACACCTTC.